These 3 T cell receptor beta chains share one sample of origin, sequenced in a study of blood T cell repertoires in COVID-19. Generated by immunoSEQ multiplex PCR, the TCRdb table keeps only in-frame clones and is missing some. The sample records 300,000 to 500,000 clones, approximately 86% being singletons. The sequenced material came from PBMCs or T cells enriched from blood (not recorded which). The receptors originated from a middle-aged woman with acute COVID-19.

The chain recombines TRBV7-9 with TRBJ1-1; tentatively, D is TRBD1 (6 bases). Trimming shortened V by 5 bases and J by 4 bases, and 11 bases separated the two germline ends. The CDR3 loop spans 13 amino acids. Germline assignment: CDR1 SEHNR and CDR2 FQNEAQ (reference sequence). CDR3 region: CASSPRGPTEAFF. In DNA form, the CDR3 reads TGTGCCAGCAGCCCCAGGGGTCCCACTGAAGCTTTCTTT.

The chain couples TRBV27 to TRBJ1-2, with a weak D call TRBD1 (6 bases). V dropped 2 bases and J dropped 1 base, with 14 bases sitting between them. The CDR3 has 16 residues. Per the germline V gene, CDR1 is MNHEY and CDR2 is SMNVEV (reference sequence). CDR3 bases: TGTGCCAGCAGTTTAGAGGCAGGGGAGTTTAACTATGGCTACACCTTC. It specifies CASSLEAGEFNYGYTF.

The CDR3 DNA is TGTGCCAGCAGCGAGTCCGCGGACAGGGGGCTTGGCTACACCTTC. Residues: CASSESADRGLGYTF. This chain joins TRBV9 and TRBJ1-2, with 11 bases aligning to TRBD1. The CDR3 contains 15 residues. J lost 7 bases, V lost 3 bases, and 8 bases had no gene match. Germline loops: CDR1 SGDLS, CDR2 YYNGEE.